These 22 T cell receptor beta chains came from one sample sequenced in a study of T cell responses to AZD1222 COVID-19 vaccine. Some clones are missing from TCRdb's copy, which holds only in-frame ones; the method was immunoSEQ multiplex PCR. The data show some 88,000 clones, with around 90% seen just once and roughly 4.9% held by the top ten. The sequencing here drew on peripheral blood, taken on day 0 of AZD1222 vaccination. These receptors were collected from an adult in good health.

In nucleotides, the CDR3 is TGTGCCAGTCGGGGACAGGGGGTTTCCTATAATTCACCCCTCCACTTT. Protein product: CASRGQGVSYNSPLHF. V is TRBV2 and J is TRBJ1-6; 11 bases map to TRBD1. The junction had 5 bases not matched to a gene; V was cut back by 9 bases and J by 1 base. Looked up from germline, CDR1 is SNHLY and CDR2 is FYNNEI. This CDR3 has 16 residues.

The chain has TRBV10-3 and TRBJ1-5; no reliable D call. CDR3 length: 16 amino acids. Per the germline V gene, CDR1 is ENHRY and CDR2 is SYGVKD. Trimming removed 2 bases from V and 2 bases from J, with 13 bases in between. The DNA of the CDR3 is TGTGCCATCAGTGAGCATTTAGATTATGGCAATCAGCCCCAGCATTTT. This gives the protein CAISEHLDYGNQPQHF.

The rearrangement joins TRBV10-3 to TRBJ1-1; no definite D call. Between the trimmed V and J ends, which lost 6 bases and 6 bases, there was a span of 14 bases. CDR1 and CDR2 (germline): ENHRY, SYGVKD. The CDR3 totals 13 residues. CDR3 coding DNA: TGTGCCATCAGAGGGTGGGGATTTGCTGAAGCTTTCTTT. Translated, it gives CAIRGWGFAEAFF.

The chain employs TRBV6-2 or TRBV6-3 and TRBJ2-7; D is unresolved. Between the trimmed V and J ends, which lost 0 bases and 2 bases, there was a span of 5 bases. Germline loops: CDR1 MNHEY, CDR2 SVGEGT. The CDR3 length is 13 residues. The CDR3 DNA is TGTGCCAGCAGTTACTCTGTAACCTACGAGCAGTACTTC. Its translation is CASSYSVTYEQYF.

The V call is TRBV11-1, the J call TRBJ2-1, with D perhaps TRBD1 or TRBD2 (6 bases each). V was pared by 5 bases and J by 1 base, with 12 bases between. Germline V gives CDR1 SGHAT, CDR2 FQDESV (reference sequence). CDR3 length: 15 amino acids. CDR3 region: CASSQGGPSYNEQFF. Written as DNA, the CDR3 is TGTGCCAGCAGCCAAGGGGGGCCTTCCTACAATGAGCAGTTCTTC.

The chain carries TRBV28 and TRBJ1-6; D possibly corresponds to TRBD1 (5 bases). Germline V lookup: CDR1 MDHEN, CDR2 SYDVKM. With 11 bases removed from V and 7 bases from J, the gap between germline ends came to 18 bases. The CDR3 is 14 amino acids. The CDR3 loop is CAAKRGSGNSPLHF. The CDR3 bases are TGTGCCGCCAAGAGGGGCTCTGGGAATTCACCCCTCCACTTT.

The chain combines TRBV9 with TRBJ2-7; 10 bases agree with TRBD2. The CDR3 loop spans 15 amino acids. Germline trimming cut 3 bases from V and 9 bases from J; bases unmatched to any gene: 12. CDR1 SGDLS and CDR2 YYNGEE come from the germline V gene. This CDR3 reads CASSASGTSDQRQYF. The CDR3 region has the DNA TGTGCCAGCAGCGCGTCCGGGACTAGCGACCAGAGGCAGTACTTC. Drawing the rest from reference TRBV9 and TRBJ2-7, the complete variable domain is DSGVTQTPKHLITATGQRVTLRCSPRSGDLSVYWYQQSLDQGLQFLIQYYNGEERAKGNILERFSAQQFPDLHSELNLSSLELGDSALYFCASSASGTSDQRQYFGPGTRLTVT.

The chain uses TRBV27 and TRBJ2-7; 9 nucleotides agree with TRBD1. This CDR3 region has 15 residues. V shed 2 bases and J 6 bases; nucleotides not matched to a gene: 8. Per the germline V gene, CDR1 is MNHEY and CDR2 is SMNVEV (reference sequence). The CDR3: CASSLTGTGRPEQYF. CDR3 bases: TGTGCCAGCAGTTTAACCGGGACAGGGCGGCCCGAGCAGTACTTC.

The rearrangement uses TRBV28 and TRBJ1-5; the D gene is possibly TRBD1 (6 bases). The CDR3 spans 17 residues. Deletions cut 5 bases from V and 2 bases from J, with 19 bases between. Germline assignment: CDR1 MDHEN and CDR2 SYDVKM. CDR3 in amino acids: CASSPGGSGGGNQPQHF. CDR3 nucleotides: TGTGCCAGCAGTCCTGGGGGCTCGGGGGGCGGCAATCAGCCCCAGCATTTT.

The chain uses TRBV5-4 and TRBJ2-5; 7 positions agree with TRBD1. Losses at the gene ends were 2 bases for V and 2 bases for J; bases not matched to a gene: 3. The CDR3 length is 14 residues. Germline lookup yields CDR1 SGHNT and CDR2 YYREEE (reference sequence). The DNA of the CDR3 is TGTGCCAGCAGCTTTGGGACAGTACAAGAGACCCAGTACTTC. As protein: CASSFGTVQETQYF.

In nucleotides, the CDR3 is TGTGCCAGCAGCTTGGCCGGAGAGATTGAGCAGTTCTTC. This gives the protein CASSLAGEIEQFF. V and J are TRBV5-4 and TRBJ2-1; D unresolved. The CDR3 is 13 amino acids. Germline-derived CDR1 and CDR2 are SGHNT and YYREEE (reference sequence). Trimming cost V 0 bases and J 9 bases, with 10 bases left between them.

CDR3 protein: CASSLGAGGSTDTQYF. The CDR3 DNA sequence: TGTGCCAGCAGCTTAGGAGCGGGAGGGAGCACAGATACGCAGTATTTT. The rearrangement links TRBV11-2 to TRBJ2-3, with 10 bases fitting TRBD2. Germline values: CDR1 SGHAT, CDR2 FQNNGV. The ends lost 1 base at V and 0 bases at J; junction bases unmatched: 1. The CDR3 runs to 16 residues. Full variable domain (rest looked up from reference TRBV11-2 and TRBJ2-3): EAGVAQSPRYKIIEKRQSVAFWCNPISGHATLYWYQQILGQGPKLLIQFQNNGVVDDSQLPKDRFSAERLKGVDSTLKIQPAKLEDSAVYLCASSLGAGGSTDTQYFGPGTRLTVL.

The chain combines TRBV6-5 with TRBJ2-1, with a weak D call TRBD2 (6 bases). Germline assignment: CDR1 MNHEY and CDR2 SVGAGI. V dropped 2 bases and J dropped 10 bases, with 9 bases sitting between them. This CDR3 has 12 amino acids. In DNA form, the CDR3 reads TGTGCCAGCAGTTACAAGGCGGGGGAGCAGTTCTTC. Translated: CASSYKAGEQFF.

The chain combines TRBV6-2 or TRBV6-3 with TRBJ2-6; D may be TRBD2 (6 bases). CDR1 is MNHEY, CDR2 SVGEGT, per germline. The V gene lost 3 bases and the J gene lost 3 bases, with 6 bases spanning the gap. The CDR3 is 14 residues long. Here the CDR3 DNA reads TGTGCCAGCAGTTATAGCGGTGGGGCCAACGTCCTGACTTTC. Translation gives CASSYSGGANVLTF.

The V gene is TRBV9, the J gene TRBJ1-3; no reliable D call. Between the trimmed V and J ends, which lost 0 bases and 0 bases, there was a span of 13 bases. The CDR3 has 17 residues. Germline V gene sequence: CDR1 SGDLS, CDR2 YYNGEE. This CDR3 is CASSVGANRDSGNTIYF. The DNA for the CDR3 is TGTGCCAGCAGCGTAGGAGCTAACAGAGACTCTGGAAACACCATATATTTT.

The rearrangement uses TRBV6-5 and TRBJ2-5, with D unresolved. V was pared by 3 bases and J by 4 bases, with 9 bases between. This CDR3 contains 13 residues. Germline lookup yields CDR1 MNHEY and CDR2 SVGAGI. Written as DNA, the CDR3 is TGTGCCAGCAGTTATAACAGATTAGAGACCCAGTACTTC. Its translation is CASSYNRLETQYF.

This clone was seen only once. The V and J genes are TRBV29-1 and TRBJ2-3, with 12 bases lining up with TRBD2. Looked up from germline, CDR1 is SQVTM and CDR2 is ANQGSEA. The CDR3 runs 15 residues. With 2 bases clipped from V and 4 bases from J, the junction kept 4 bases outside the gene matches. The CDR3 sequence is CSVESSGRAPDTQYF. The CDR3 DNA reads as TGCAGCGTTGAATCTAGCGGGAGGGCCCCAGATACGCAGTATTTT.

This clone is a singleton in its sample. The J gene is TRBJ2-6, the V gene TRBV4-3; 7 positions match TRBD1. CDR3 length: 18 residues. Per the germline V gene, CDR1 is LGHNA and CDR2 is YSLEER. V trimming: 2 bases; J trimming: 4 bases; junction bases outside the gene matches: 11. The CDR3 sequence is CASSQISTGPRGANVLTF. The DNA for the CDR3 is TGCGCCAGCAGCCAAATCTCGACAGGGCCAAGGGGGGCCAACGTCCTGACTTTC.

The chain links TRBV5-6 to TRBJ2-7, with a possible D match to TRBD2 (5 bases). Germline-derived CDR1 and CDR2 are SGHDT and YYEEEE. The CDR3 covers 15 residues. Trimming took 4 bases from V and 3 from J, leaving 17 bases between them. DNA of the CDR3: TGTGCCAGCAGCCTGACTTACCTGGGAGACTACGAGCAGTACTTC. Translated: CASSLTYLGDYEQYF.

The chain uses TRBV28 and TRBJ2-1; 16 nucleotides align to TRBD2. CDR1 and CDR2 (germline): MDHEN, SYDVKM. V gave up 4 bases and J gave up 8 bases; unmatched junction bases: 5. This CDR3 has 16 amino acids. In DNA form, the CDR3 reads TGTGCCAGCAGTTCCCCCGGGACTAGCGGGAGGGATGAGCAGTTCTTC. It yields the protein CASSSPGTSGRDEQFF.

J is TRBJ2-6 and V is TRBV28; D remains unclear. V gave up 7 bases and J gave up 0 bases, with 7 bases separating them. CDR1 is MDHEN, CDR2 SYDVKM, per germline. This CDR3 contains 14 residues. CDR3 bases: TGTGCCAGCAAAAAGGGCTCTGGGGCCAACGTCCTGACTTTC. It is translated as CASKKGSGANVLTF.

The rearrangement uses TRBV4-3 and TRBJ2-7, with D possibly matching TRBD1 (6 bases). The CDR3 runs to 15 residues. The V end lost 0 bases, the J end lost 6 bases, and 15 bases lay between the germline ends. The V gene's germline CDR1 is LGHNA and CDR2 YSLEER. The CDR3 DNA sequence: TGCGCCAGCAGCCAAGATTTCGGACAGATACGCGAGCAGTACTTC. Encoded protein: CASSQDFGQIREQYF.